This is a list of T cell receptor beta chains from one sample in a study of technical replicates of blood from a few donors. The method was immunoSEQ multiplex PCR; TCRdb's version includes in-frame clones alone and lacks a portion of them. The sample holds around 77,000 clones, just under 95% seen once. Specimen: T cells isolated from PBMCs. These receptors came from a human donor in good health. Each CDR3 is given with its conserved first and last residue.

j_call: TRBJ1-1; v_call: TRBV27; cdr3_aa: CASSSKSTEAFF
j_call: TRBJ1-1; v_call: TRBV2; cdr3_aa: CASRPSTVTEAFF
j_call: TRBJ2-7; v_call: TRBV5-1; cdr3_aa: CASSLTGYEQYF
j_call: TRBJ1-1; v_call: TRBV5-1; cdr3_aa: CASSFTGSTEAFF
j_call: TRBJ2-5; v_call: TRBV7-2; cdr3_aa: CASSLRQGREETQYF
j_call: TRBJ2-1; v_call: TRBV6-5; cdr3_aa: CASSRQGAYNEQFF
j_call: TRBJ1-1; v_call: TRBV5-1; cdr3_aa: CASSLGQSNTEAFF
j_call: TRBJ2-7; v_call: TRBV11-1; cdr3_aa: CASSLTRQGVHEQYF
j_call: TRBJ2-2; v_call: TRBV28; cdr3_aa: CASSKLVATGELFF
j_call: TRBJ2-7; v_call: TRBV30; cdr3_aa: CAWSEQGSVVYEQYF
j_call: TRBJ2-7; v_call: TRBV7-6; cdr3_aa: CASRPPGIYEQYF
j_call: TRBJ2-7; v_call: TRBV2; cdr3_aa: CAGTGTGIYEQYF
j_call: TRBJ2-3; v_call: TRBV4-2; cdr3_aa: CASSQGSGSTDTQYF
j_call: TRBJ2-7; v_call: TRBV7-2; cdr3_aa: CASSLGLAGVIEQYF
j_call: TRBJ1-2; v_call: TRBV7-9; cdr3_aa: CASSLGAGGGNYGYTF
j_call: TRBJ1-1; v_call: TRBV27; cdr3_aa: CASSFHRGNTEAFF